This TCR beta chain was sequenced in a study of liver allograft versus peripheral blood T cells. Study-wide context: Comparisons were made between T cell receptor repertoires found in transplanted livers and those circulating in recipients' peripheral blood. Overall study findings and caveats: In liver allografts, T cell receptor repertoires reportedly differed from the repertoires found in peripheral blood.

This clonotype ranks as medium-sized. Its antigen is unknown. TCRdb re-derived calls from the reads in MiXCR, one entry per CDR3 protein. Among approximately 6,100 distinct CDR3 sequences listed, 14% were seen once. CDR1 is KGHSH and CDR2 is LQKENI in the germline V gene. This CDR3 contains 18 residues. V lost 3 bases and J lost 4; bases outside the gene matches: 12. The J gene is TRBJ1-1, the V gene TRBV18, with 12 bases aligning to TRBD1. The sequence was collected from a human patient who had a liver transplant. These T cells may partly come from the graft donor. This CDR3 is CASSPNAGQGAGGTEAFF. CDR3 nucleotides: TGTGCCAGCTCACCCAACGCGGGACAGGGGGCGGGAGGCACTGAAGCTTTCTTT.